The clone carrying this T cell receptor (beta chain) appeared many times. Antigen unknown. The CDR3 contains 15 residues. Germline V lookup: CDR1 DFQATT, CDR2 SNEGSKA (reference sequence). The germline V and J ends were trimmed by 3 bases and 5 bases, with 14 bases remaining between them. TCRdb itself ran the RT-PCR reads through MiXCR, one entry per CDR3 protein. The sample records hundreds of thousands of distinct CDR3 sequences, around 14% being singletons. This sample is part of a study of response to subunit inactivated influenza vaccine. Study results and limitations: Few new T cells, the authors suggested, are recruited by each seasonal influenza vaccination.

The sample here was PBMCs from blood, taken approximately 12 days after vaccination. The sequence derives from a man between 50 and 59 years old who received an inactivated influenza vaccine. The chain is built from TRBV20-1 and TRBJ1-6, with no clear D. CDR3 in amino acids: CSARSRTGHNSPLHF. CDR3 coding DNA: TGCAGTGCTAGGTCAAGGACTGGTCATAATTCACCCCTCCACTTT.